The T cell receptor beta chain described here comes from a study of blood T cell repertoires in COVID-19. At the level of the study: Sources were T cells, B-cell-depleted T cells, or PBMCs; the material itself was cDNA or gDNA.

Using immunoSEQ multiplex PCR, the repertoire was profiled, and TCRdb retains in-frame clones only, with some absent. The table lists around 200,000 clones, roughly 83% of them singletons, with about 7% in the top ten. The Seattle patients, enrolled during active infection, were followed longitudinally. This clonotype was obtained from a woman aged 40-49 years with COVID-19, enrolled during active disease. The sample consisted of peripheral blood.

The CDR3: CAISWVTSGKNEQFF. The CDR3 nucleotides read TGTGCCATCAGTTGGGTAACTAGCGGGAAGAATGAGCAGTTCTTC. The chain is built from TRBV10-3 and TRBJ2-1; 10 bases match TRBD2. Germline assignment: CDR1 ENHRY and CDR2 SYGVKD. With V trimmed by 5 bases and J by 7 bases, 8 bases remained unmatched. The length of the CDR3 is 15 residues.